The T cell receptor beta chain under discussion was sequenced for a study of blood T cell repertoires in COVID-19 (dated by TCRdb to about 2020). Some background on the complete study: The collaborator samples originated in the United States, Italy and Spain and spanned the acute and convalescent phases of COVID-19. The material from the prospective study consisted of cDNA or gDNA derived from T cells, B-cell-depleted T cells, or PBMCs. Samples came from the ongoing ImmuneRACE study (first 160 participants) plus 1,254 subjects from 6 global collaborators. A de-identified subject ID, COVID-19 status, age in years and sex were almost always included in the sample metadata. The dataset comprised deeply sampled blood TCRbeta repertoires from subjects exposed to, actively infected with, or recovered from COVID-19. The repertoires were released in a freely available public database intended as a resource for research on the immune response to SARS-CoV-2. HLA class I and class II types, where available, came from metadata supplied by the sample provider rather than from assay-based typing.

As for this clone: This clone's antigen is unknown. The record has no base qualities; no much larger clone is one base away.

Overall study results and their limits: The quantity of clinical and demographic metadata differed by source and by participant and was supplied without curation.

The immunoSEQ Assay, a bias-controlled multiplex PCR, was used to amplify TCRbeta CDR3 regions from genomic DNA. As for the original processing: Nucleated cell counts per sample were estimated from amplification of reference gene primers within the assay. To quantify the absolute abundance of each unique TCRbeta CDR3 rearrangement, sequence reads were collapsed and filtered. For each sample, productive Simpson clonality was calculated as the square root of Simpson's diversity index across productive rearrangements. The table comes from immuneACCESS by way of TCRdb, which keeps in-frame sequences with V and J called. Part of the clones is missing from these tables; in studies checked, under half for an unresolved V gene and the rest for unknown reasons. For V, J and clone size, that table is used; D and trimming come from the DNA. The sample table lists roughly 130,000 clones, over 75% of them with a count of one. The biggest ten clones account for about 11% of the sample.

The germline V gene provides CDR1 SGHTA and CDR2 FQGNSA. V trim: 1 base; J trim: 1 base; unmatched bases: 10. Including cysteine and phenylalanine, the CDR3 has 19 amino acids. The sequence is cut down to CDR3 DNA, 57 bases in frame from base 1. Whole blood was collected in K2EDTA tubes by collaborating institutions according to the institutions' own protocols. Collaborator samples were shipped for TCRbeta analysis as frozen whole blood, isolated PBMCs, or DNA extracted from either sample type. The material sequenced was peripheral blood. The clonotype originates from a man aged 55 to 70 with active or convalescent COVID-19. Recombination joined TRBV7-2 with TRBJ2-2; the junction holds 9 bases that match TRBD2. The nucleotide sequence reads as follows: TGTGCCAGCAGCTTAGTTAGTAGCGGGAGTTTGAGGAACACCGGGGAGCTGTTTTTT. It encodes CASSLVSSGSLRNTGELFF. With the rest looked up from the reference TRBV7-2 and TRBJ2-2 genes rather than sequenced, the full variable domain is GAGVSQSPSNKVTEKGKDVELRCDPISGHTALYWYRQSLGQGLEFLIYFQGNSAPDKSGLPSDRFSAERTGGSVSTLTIQRTQQEDSAVYLCASSLVSSGSLRNTGELFFGEGSRLTVL.